Presented here are 15 T cell receptor beta chains from one specimen sequenced in a study of T cell repertoires in cytomegalovirus infection. A single record per CDR3 protein comes from TCRdb applying MiXCR to the reads. This table has around 530,000 distinct CDR3 sequences, about a quarter appearing once. What was sequenced was PBMCs. The receptors come from a human donor in good health (CMV status not recorded). Some clones in this sample may be carry-over from other donors' samples.

This clonotype was counted only a few times. The V call is TRBV4-1, the J call TRBJ2-5; 8 nucleotides line up with TRBD2. Germline values: CDR1 MGHRA, CDR2 YSYEKL. V shed 4 bases and J 1 base; nucleotides not matched to a gene: 5. The CDR3 totals 15 residues. CDR3 nucleotides: TGCGCCAGCAGCCGGGGGAGCGGGGGCCAAGAGACCCAGTACTTC. Protein: CASSRGSGGQETQYF.

The chain is built from TRBV6-5 and TRBJ2-4; D unresolved. Germline lookup yields CDR1 MNHEY and CDR2 SVGAGI. V lost 0 bases to trimming and J lost 15 bases, with 15 bases between them. This CDR3 spans 13 amino acids. Written as DNA, the CDR3 is TGTGCCAGCAGTTACTCGTCCATGTCAGCTCGGTACTTC. Translation: CASSYSSMSARYF.

The gene calls are TRBV7-2 and TRBJ2-5; D may be TRBD1 (6 bases). The V end lost 0 bases, the J end lost 4 bases, and 9 bases lay between the germline ends. CDR1 is SGHTA, CDR2 FQGNSA, per germline. The CDR3 length is 14 residues. The CDR3 nucleotides read TGTGCCAGCAGCTTAGCCTGGGGGCGAGAGACCCAGTACTTC. Translation gives CASSLAWGRETQYF.

This clonotype appeared a few times. The genes are TRBV11-3 and TRBJ2-1; D may be TRBD2 (6 bases). The CDR3 has 18 amino acids. Germline CDR1 reads SGHNT; CDR2 reads YENEEA. V was clipped by 0 bases and J by 0 bases, with 15 bases between them. CDR3 amino acids: CASSLDHGGSSSYNEQFF. The CDR3 DNA reads as TGTGCCAGCAGCTTAGACCATGGGGGGAGTAGCTCCTACAATGAGCAGTTCTTC.

This clonotype was seen repeatedly, ten times or more. The V and J genes are TRBV7-9 and TRBJ2-2, with D possibly being TRBD2 (6 bases). The CDR3 consists of 13 residues. Germline CDR1 is SEHNR and CDR2 is FQNEAQ (reference sequence). Deletions cut 8 bases from V and 4 bases from J, with 11 bases between. In DNA, the CDR3 is TGTGCCAGCGAAAGGGGAGGCACCGGGGAGCTGTTTTTT. Translating it yields CASERGGTGELFF.

This clonotype was observed a few times. CDR3 in amino acids: CASSLRRGDGYTF. CDR3 in DNA: TGTGCCAGCAGCCTGCGCAGGGGAGATGGCTACACCTTC. The chain has TRBV7-2 and TRBJ1-2; tentatively, D is TRBD1 (6 bases). The germline V and J ends were trimmed by 5 bases and 6 bases, with 13 bases remaining between them. Germline V gene sequence: CDR1 SGHTA, CDR2 FQGNSA. The CDR3 consists of 13 residues.

This clonotype was seen more than once but under ten times. Here the CDR3 reads CASSYYGSGANVLTF. The CDR3, as DNA: TGTGCCAGCAGTTACTATGGCTCTGGGGCCAACGTCCTGACTTTC. The genes are TRBV6-2 or TRBV6-3 and TRBJ2-6, with D unclear. V was cut by 1 base and J by 0 bases, with 4 bases left in between. This CDR3 has 15 amino acids. Germline V lookup: CDR1 MNHEY, CDR2 SVGEGT.

This clonotype was picked up a small number of times. The chain combines TRBV6-2 or TRBV6-3 with TRBJ2-1; 12 bases agree with TRBD2. Losses at the gene ends were 5 bases for V and 10 bases for J; bases not matched to a gene: 9. The CDR3 length is 15 residues. Germline assignment: CDR1 MNHEY and CDR2 SVGEGT. CDR3 sequence: CASSDGSSGRAEQFF. As DNA, the CDR3 is TGTGCCAGCAGTGACGGGTCTAGCGGGAGGGCCGAGCAGTTCTTC.

In its sample, this clonotype was seen a few times. This rearrangement joins TRBV27 to TRBJ2-7; 8 nucleotides line up with TRBD1. Germline V CDR1 and CDR2: MNHEY, SMNVEV (reference sequence). Unmatched junction bases numbered 9, after V lost 6 bases and J lost 2 bases. The CDR3 extends over 15 amino acids. CDR3 in amino acids: CASRPRTGTPYEQYV. Written as DNA, the CDR3 is TGTGCCAGCAGACCACGGACAGGGACCCCCTACGAGCAGTACGTC.

The chain uses TRBV6-2 or TRBV6-3 and TRBJ2-7, with 10 bases lining up with TRBD1. The V gene's germline CDR1 is MNHEY and CDR2 SVGEGT. V was pared by 5 bases and J by 6 bases, with 10 bases of the junction left unmatched. The CDR3 sequence is 15 residues long. CDR3 loop: CASSGRQGAFGEQYF. The CDR3 region has the DNA TGTGCCAGCAGTGGTAGACAGGGGGCTTTCGGCGAGCAGTACTTC.

A remark on this clonotype: One junction end disagrees with the germline gene, perhaps due to a read error. The genes are TRBV27 and TRBJ1-6; a weak D match, TRBD1 (6 bases). The CDR3 runs to 16 residues. Germline-derived CDR1 and CDR2 are MNHEY and SMNVEV (reference sequence). CDR3 sequence: CASSLVGGMYSSPLHF. The CDR3 nucleotides are TGTGCCAGCAGCCTTGTAGGGGGAATGTATAGTTCACCCCTCCACTTT.

The rearrangement joins TRBV3-1 to TRBJ1-1; D may be TRBD1 (6 bases). Germline V gene lookup returns CDR1 LGHDT and CDR2 YNNKEL (reference sequence). The CDR3 length is 15 residues. V lost 1 base and J lost 0, with 9 bases in between. CDR3 sequence: CASSQVGAMNTEAFF. DNA for the CDR3: TGTGCCAGCAGCCAAGTGGGGGCTATGAACACTGAAGCTTTCTTT.

This clonotype came up a few times. The chain employs TRBV7-2 and TRBJ2-3; D gene unclear. Trimming left V 5 bases short and J 8 bases short, with 20 bases between. Germline CDR1 reads SGHTA; CDR2 reads FQGNSA. The CDR3 extends over 15 amino acids. The CDR3 DNA is TGTGCCAGCAGCCCGGCGATAGGGCCCCAATCTACGCAGTATTTT. Translation gives CASSPAIGPQSTQYF.

The chain recombines TRBV6-2 or TRBV6-3 with TRBJ2-2; perhaps TRBD2 as D (5 bases). The CDR3 loop spans 15 amino acids. Deletions cut 0 bases from V and 1 base from J, with 6 bases between. The V gene's germline CDR1 is MNHEY and CDR2 SVGEGT. In DNA form, the CDR3 reads TGTGCCAGCAGTTACTCGGCGGGGAACACCGGGGAGCTGTTTTTT. It specifies CASSYSAGNTGELFF.

The table lists this clonotype with many counts. The chain recombines TRBV7-9 with TRBJ2-4; possibly TRBD1 for D (5 bases). Germline V lookup: CDR1 SEHNR, CDR2 FQNEAQ (reference sequence). V lost 2 bases, J lost 7 bases, and 12 bases lay in between. This CDR3 is 14 amino acids long. The chain's CDR3 is CASSLKSGINIQYF. Here the CDR3 DNA reads TGTGCCAGCAGCTTAAAGTCAGGGATTAACATTCAGTACTTC.